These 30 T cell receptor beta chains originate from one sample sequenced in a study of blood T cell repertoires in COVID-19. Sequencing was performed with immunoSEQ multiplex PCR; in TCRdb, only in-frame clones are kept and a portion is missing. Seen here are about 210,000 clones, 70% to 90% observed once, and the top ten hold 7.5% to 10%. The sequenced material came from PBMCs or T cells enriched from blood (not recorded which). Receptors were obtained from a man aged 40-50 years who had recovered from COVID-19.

CDR3 in amino acids: CASNGQGLTEAFF. DNA of the CDR3: TGTGCCAGCAATGGACAGGGGCTCACTGAAGCTTTCTTT. The V and J genes are TRBV2 and TRBJ1-1, with 9 bases identical to TRBD1. The germline gives CDR1 SNHLY, CDR2 FYNNEI. The CDR3 extends over 13 amino acids. V shed 7 bases and J 4 bases; nucleotides not matched to a gene: 4.

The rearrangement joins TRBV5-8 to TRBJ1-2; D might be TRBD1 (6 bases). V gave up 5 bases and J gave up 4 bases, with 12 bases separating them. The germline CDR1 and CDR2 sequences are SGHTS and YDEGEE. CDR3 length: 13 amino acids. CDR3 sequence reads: CASRTQGIYGYTF. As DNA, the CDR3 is TGTGCCAGCAGGACCCAGGGGATCTATGGCTACACCTTC.

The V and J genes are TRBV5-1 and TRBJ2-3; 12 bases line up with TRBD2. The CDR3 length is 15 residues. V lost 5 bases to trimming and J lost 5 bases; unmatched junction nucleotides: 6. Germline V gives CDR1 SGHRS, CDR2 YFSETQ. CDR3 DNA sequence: TGCGCCAGCAGTCCGACTAGCGGGGGTAGAGATACGCAGTATTTT. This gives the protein CASSPTSGGRDTQYF.

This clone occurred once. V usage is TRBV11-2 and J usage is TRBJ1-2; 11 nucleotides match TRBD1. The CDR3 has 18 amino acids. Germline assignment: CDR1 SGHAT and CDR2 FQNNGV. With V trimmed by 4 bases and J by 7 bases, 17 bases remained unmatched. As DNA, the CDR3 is TGTGCCAGCAGCTCCCTACAGGACAGGGGGCTGACGTTTGGTGGCTACACCTTC. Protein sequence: CASSSLQDRGLTFGGYTF.

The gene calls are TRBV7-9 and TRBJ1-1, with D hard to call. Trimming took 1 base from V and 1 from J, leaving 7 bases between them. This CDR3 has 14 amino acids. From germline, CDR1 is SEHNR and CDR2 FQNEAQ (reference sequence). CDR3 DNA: TGTGCCAGCAGCTTAGGAGGCGGGAACACTGAAGCTTTCTTT. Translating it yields CASSLGGGNTEAFF.

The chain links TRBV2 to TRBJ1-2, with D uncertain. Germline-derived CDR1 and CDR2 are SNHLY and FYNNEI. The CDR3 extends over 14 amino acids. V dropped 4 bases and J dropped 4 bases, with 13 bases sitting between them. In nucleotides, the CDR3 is TGTGCCAGCAGTGGGAGGCTGTCATCCTATGGCTACACCTTC. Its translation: CASSGRLSSYGYTF.

CDR3 in amino acids: CASSVTVRYTEAFF. DNA of the CDR3: TGTGCCAGCAGCGTAACGGTGAGATACACTGAAGCTTTCTTT. The rearrangement uses TRBV9 and TRBJ1-1; no definite D call. Germline CDR1 and CDR2: SGDLS and YYNGEE. CDR3 size: 14 residues. The V and J ends lost 1 base and 3 bases respectively, with 10 bases between them. Using reference TRBV9 and TRBJ1-1 for the parts outside the CDR3, the full variable domain is DSGVTQTPKHLITATGQRVTLRCSPRSGDLSVYWYQQSLDQGLQFLIQYYNGEERAKGNILERFSAQQFPDLHSELNLSSLELGDSALYFCASSVTVRYTEAFFGQGTRLTVV.

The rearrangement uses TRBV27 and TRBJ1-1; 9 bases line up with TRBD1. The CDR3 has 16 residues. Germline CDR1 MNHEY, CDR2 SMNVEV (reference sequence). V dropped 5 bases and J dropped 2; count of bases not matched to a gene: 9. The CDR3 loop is CASSRPTGGLNTEAFF. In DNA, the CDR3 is TGTGCCAGCAGTAGACCAACAGGGGGCCTAAACACTGAAGCTTTCTTT.

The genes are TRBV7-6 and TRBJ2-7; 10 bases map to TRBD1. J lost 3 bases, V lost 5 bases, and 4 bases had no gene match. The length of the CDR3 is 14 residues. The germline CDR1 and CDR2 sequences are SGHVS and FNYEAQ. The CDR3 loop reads CASSPGTGDYEQYF. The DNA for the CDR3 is TGTGCCAGCAGCCCCGGGACAGGGGACTACGAGCAGTACTTC.

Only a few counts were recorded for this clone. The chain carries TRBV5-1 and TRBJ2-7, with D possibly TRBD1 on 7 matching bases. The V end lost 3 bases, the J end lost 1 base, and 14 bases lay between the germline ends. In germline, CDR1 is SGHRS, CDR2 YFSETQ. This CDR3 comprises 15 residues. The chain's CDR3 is CASSWEDRYSYEQYF. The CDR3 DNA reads TGCGCCAGCAGCTGGGAGGACAGGTATTCCTACGAGCAGTACTTC.

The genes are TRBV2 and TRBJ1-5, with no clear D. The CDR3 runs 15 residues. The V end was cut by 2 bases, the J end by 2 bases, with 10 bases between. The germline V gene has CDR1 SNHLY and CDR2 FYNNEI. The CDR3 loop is CASSESRRGNQPQHF. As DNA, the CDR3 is TGTGCCAGCAGTGAAAGTAGACGGGGCAATCAGCCCCAGCATTTT.

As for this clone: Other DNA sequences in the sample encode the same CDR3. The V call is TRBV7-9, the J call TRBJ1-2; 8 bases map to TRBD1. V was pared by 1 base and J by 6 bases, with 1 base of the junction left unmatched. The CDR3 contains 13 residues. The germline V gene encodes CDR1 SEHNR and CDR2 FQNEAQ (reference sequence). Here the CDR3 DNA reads TGTGCCAGCAGCTTAGGACAGGGGAATGGCTACACCTTC. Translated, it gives CASSLGQGNGYTF.

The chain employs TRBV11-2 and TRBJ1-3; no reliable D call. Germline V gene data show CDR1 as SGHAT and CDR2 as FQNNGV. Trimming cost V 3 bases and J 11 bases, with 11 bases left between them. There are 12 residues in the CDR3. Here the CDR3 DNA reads TGTGCCAGCAGCTTTTCACCTAGTGCCATATATTTT. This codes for CASSFSPSAIYF.

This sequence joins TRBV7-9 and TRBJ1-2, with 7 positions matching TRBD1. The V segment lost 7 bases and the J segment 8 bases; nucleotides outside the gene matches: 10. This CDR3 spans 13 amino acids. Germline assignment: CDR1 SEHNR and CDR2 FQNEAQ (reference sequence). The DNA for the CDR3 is TGTGCCAGCACTCGACAGGGTTTGTGGGGCTACACCTTC. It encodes CASTRQGLWGYTF.

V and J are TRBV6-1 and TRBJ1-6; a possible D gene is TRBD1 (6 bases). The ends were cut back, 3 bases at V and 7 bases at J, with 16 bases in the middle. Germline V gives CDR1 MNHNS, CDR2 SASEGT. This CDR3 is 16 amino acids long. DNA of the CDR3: TGTGCCAGCAGTGAGAGGGGGACAACTAGAAATTCACCCCTCCACTTT. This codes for CASSERGTTRNSPLHF.

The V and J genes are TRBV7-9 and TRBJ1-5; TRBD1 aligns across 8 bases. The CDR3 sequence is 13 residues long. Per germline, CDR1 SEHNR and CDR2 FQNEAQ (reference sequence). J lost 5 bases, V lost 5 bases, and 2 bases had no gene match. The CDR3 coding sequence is TGTGCCAGCAGCGTGGACAGGGATCAGCCCCAGCATTTT. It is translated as CASSVDRDQPQHF.

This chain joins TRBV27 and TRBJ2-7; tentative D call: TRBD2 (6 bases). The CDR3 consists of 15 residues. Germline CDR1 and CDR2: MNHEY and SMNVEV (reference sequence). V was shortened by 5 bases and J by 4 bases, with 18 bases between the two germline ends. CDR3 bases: TGTGCCAGCAGTGCTACACCGGGACTGAATTACGAGCAGTACTTC. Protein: CASSATPGLNYEQYF.

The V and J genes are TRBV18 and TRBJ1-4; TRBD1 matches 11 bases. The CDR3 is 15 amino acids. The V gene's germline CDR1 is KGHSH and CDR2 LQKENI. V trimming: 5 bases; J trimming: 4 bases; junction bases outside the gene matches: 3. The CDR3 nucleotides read TGTGCCAGCTCAAGGGACAGGGGGAATAATGAAAAACTGTTTTTT. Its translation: CASSRDRGNNEKLFF.

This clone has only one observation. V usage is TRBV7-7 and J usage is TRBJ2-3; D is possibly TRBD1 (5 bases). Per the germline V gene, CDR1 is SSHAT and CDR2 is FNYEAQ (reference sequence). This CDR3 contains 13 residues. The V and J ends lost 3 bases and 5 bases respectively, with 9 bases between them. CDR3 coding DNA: TGTGCCAGCAGCTTCCAGGGTCGAGATACGCAGTATTTT. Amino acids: CASSFQGRDTQYF.

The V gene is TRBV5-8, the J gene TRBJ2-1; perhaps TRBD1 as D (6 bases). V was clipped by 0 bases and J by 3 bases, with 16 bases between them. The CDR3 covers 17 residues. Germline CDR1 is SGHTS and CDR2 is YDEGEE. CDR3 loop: CASSLGRPRGNYNEQFF. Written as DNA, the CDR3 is TGTGCCAGCAGCTTGGGTAGGCCCAGGGGTAACTACAATGAGCAGTTCTTC. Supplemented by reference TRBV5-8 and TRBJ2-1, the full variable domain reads EAGVTQSPTHLIKTRGQQATLRCSPISGHTSVYWYQQALGLGLQFLLWYDEGEERNRGNFPPRFSGRQFPNYSSELNVNALELEDSALYLCASSLGRPRGNYNEQFFGPGTRLTVL.

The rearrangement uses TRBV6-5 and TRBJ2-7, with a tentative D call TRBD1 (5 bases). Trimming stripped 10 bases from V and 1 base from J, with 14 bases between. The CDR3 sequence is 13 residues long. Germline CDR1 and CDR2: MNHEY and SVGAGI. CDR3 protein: CATDQGPSYEQYF. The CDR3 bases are TGTGCCACCGATCAGGGTCCGTCCTACGAGCAGTACTTC.

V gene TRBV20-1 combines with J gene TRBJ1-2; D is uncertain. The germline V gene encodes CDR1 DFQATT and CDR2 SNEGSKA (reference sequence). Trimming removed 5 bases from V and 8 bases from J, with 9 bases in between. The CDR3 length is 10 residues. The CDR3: CSASVEGYTF. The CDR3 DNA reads TGCAGTGCTTCCGTTGAGGGCTACACCTTC.

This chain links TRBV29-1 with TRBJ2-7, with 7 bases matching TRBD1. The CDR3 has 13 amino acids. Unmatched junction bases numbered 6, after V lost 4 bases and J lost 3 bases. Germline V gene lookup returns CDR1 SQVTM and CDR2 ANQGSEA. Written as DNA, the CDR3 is TGCAGCGTTGGGTACAGGGGAAGCTACGAGCAGTACTTC. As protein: CSVGYRGSYEQYF.

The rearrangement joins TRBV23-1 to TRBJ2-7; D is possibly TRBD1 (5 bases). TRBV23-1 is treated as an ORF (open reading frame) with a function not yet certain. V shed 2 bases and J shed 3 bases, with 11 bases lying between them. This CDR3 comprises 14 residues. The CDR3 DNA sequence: TGCGCCAGCAGTCAAAGGGGCAGCCGCTACGAGCAGTACTTC. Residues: CASSQRGSRYEQYF.

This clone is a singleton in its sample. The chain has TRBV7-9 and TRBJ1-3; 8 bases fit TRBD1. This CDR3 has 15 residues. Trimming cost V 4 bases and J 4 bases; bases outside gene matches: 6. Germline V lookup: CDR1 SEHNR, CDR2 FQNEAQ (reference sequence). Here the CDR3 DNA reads TGTGCCAGCAGCTCACAGGGGGTTGAGGGAAACACCATATATTTT. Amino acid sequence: CASSSQGVEGNTIYF. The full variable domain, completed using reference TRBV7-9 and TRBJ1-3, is DTGVSQNPRHKITKRGQNVTFRCDPISEHNRLYWYRQTLGQGPEFLTYFQNEAQLEKSRLLSDRFSAERPKGSFSTLEIQRTEQGDSAMYLCASSSQGVEGNTIYFGEGSWLTVV.

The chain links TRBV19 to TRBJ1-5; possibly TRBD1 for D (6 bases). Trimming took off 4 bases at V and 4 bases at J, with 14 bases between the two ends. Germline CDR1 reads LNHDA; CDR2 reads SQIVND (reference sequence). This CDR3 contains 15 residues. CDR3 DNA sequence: TGTGCCAGTAGTAGGGGACAATCCGGGAATCAGCCCCAGCATTTT. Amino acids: CASSRGQSGNQPQHF.

In DNA form, the CDR3 reads TGTGCCACCAGCAGTGTGACAGGAATAAATGAAAAACTGTTTTTT. Residues: CATSSVTGINEKLFF. The V call is TRBV15, the J call TRBJ1-4, with D perhaps matching TRBD1 (6 bases). The CDR3 length is 15 residues. V gave up 3 bases and J gave up 5 bases, with 13 bases separating them. Germline V CDR1 and CDR2: LNHNV, YYDKDF (reference sequence).

CDR3 in DNA: TGTGCCAGCAGCCGGACAGGAAGCTCCTACGAGCAGTACTTC. It yields the protein CASSRTGSSYEQYF. The chain links TRBV7-9 to TRBJ2-7, with 7 bases that match TRBD1. J was trimmed by 0 bases and V by 5 bases; bases with no gene match: 4. Germline V CDR1 and CDR2: SEHNR, FQNEAQ (reference sequence). The CDR3 has 14 residues.

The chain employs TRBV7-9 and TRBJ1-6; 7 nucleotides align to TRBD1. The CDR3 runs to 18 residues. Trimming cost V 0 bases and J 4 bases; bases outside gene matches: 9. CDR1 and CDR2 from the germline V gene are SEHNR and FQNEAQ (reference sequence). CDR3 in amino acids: CASSLATGSKQYNSPLHF. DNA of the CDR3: TGTGCCAGCAGCTTAGCGACAGGGAGTAAACAATATAATTCACCCCTCCACTTT.

The CDR3 spells CASSRHTGLTQETQYF. The CDR3 DNA is TGTGCCAGCAGCCGTCACACCGGACTAACACAAGAGACCCAGTACTTC. The chain has TRBV4-2 and TRBJ2-5, with D perhaps TRBD2 (6 bases). V lost 4 bases and J lost 2, with 17 bases in between. From germline, CDR1 is LGHNA and CDR2 YNFKEQ. The CDR3 length is 16 residues.